This T cell receptor (beta chain) was recovered during a study of OX40 agonist ivuxolimab in advanced cancers. Study-level points and caveats: At doses 0.1 to 3.0 mg/kg, CD4+ and CD8+ clones expanded.

The CDR3 covers 15 residues. With 0 bases removed from V and 4 bases from J, the gap between germline ends came to 10 bases. Looked up from germline, CDR1 is SGHVS and CDR2 is FQNEAQ. A remark on this clone: No antigen is known for it.

The repertoire was sequenced with immunoSEQ multiplex PCR; TCRdb's copy has only in-frame clones and lacks some. Here the sample spans roughly 5,000 clones, around 90% being singletons. This receptor was obtained from an adult with an advanced solid tumor such as melanoma, head and neck, liver or kidney cancer. The V call is TRBV7-8, the J call TRBJ2-1; D is ambiguous. Here the sequenced sample was CD4+ or CD8+ T cells sorted from blood, taken in a trial of the OX40 agonist ivuxolimab. In DNA, the CDR3 is TGTGCCAGCAGCTTAGCGGGCTCACCTTACAATGAGCAGTTCTTC. Its protein product is CASSLAGSPYNEQFF.